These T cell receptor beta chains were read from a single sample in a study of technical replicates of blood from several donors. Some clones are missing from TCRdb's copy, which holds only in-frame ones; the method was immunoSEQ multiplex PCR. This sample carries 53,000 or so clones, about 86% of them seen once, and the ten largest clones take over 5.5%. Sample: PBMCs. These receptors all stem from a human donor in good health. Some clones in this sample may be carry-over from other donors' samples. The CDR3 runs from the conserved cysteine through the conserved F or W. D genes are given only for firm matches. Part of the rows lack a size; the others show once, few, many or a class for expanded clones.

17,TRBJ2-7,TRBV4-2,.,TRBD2,TGTGCCAGCAGCGACCGGGCGACTAGCGGGGGCTTCTACGAGCAGTACTTC,CASSDRATSGGFYEQYF
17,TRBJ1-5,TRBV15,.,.,TGTGCCACCAGCAAAGAGTCAGGACATGGTAGCAATCAGCCCCAGCATTTT,CATSKESGHGSNQPQHF
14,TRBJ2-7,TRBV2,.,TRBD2,TGTGCCAGCAAGGCTAGCGGGACTATCTACGAGCAGTACTTC,CASKASGTIYEQYF
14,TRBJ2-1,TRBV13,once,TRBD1,TGTGCCAGCAGCCAGACAGGGGGAAGTCGTGAGCAGTTCTTC,CASSQTGGSREQFF
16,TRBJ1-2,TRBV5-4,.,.,TGTGCCAGCAGCTTGGCCTCCGGGACACTCAACTATGGCTACACCTTC,CASSLASGTLNYGYTF
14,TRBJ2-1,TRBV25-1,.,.,TGTGCCAGCAGTGAATTAGGGGGAGGGGATGAGCAGTTCTTC,CASSELGGGDEQFF
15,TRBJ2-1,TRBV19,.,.,TGTGCCAGTAGCCTCGTACAGGGTTTGCACAATGAGCAGTTCTTC,CASSLVQGLHNEQFF
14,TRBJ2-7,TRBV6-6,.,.,TGTGCCAGCAGTTATACCAGGGCTGAGAACGAGCAGTACTTC,CASSYTRAENEQYF
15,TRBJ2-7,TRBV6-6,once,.,TGTGCCAGCAGTTACGAAGCGGGACACTCCTACGAGCAGTACTTC,CASSYEAGHSYEQYF
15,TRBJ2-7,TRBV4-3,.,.,TGCGCCAGCAGCCAAGATCGTGGCGGAACCTACGAGCAGTACTTC,CASSQDRGGTYEQYF
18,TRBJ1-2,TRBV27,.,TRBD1,TGTGCCAGCACAAGGATCACCGGGACAGTTCTTCTTAACTATGGCTACACCTTC,CASTRITGTVLLNYGYTF
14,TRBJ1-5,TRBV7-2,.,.,TGTGCCAGCAGCTTAGCAACAGGCAATCAGCCCCAGCATTTT,CASSLATGNQPQHF
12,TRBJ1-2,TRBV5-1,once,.,TGCGCCAGCACCGGGGAAAACTATGGCTACACCTTC,CASTGENYGYTF
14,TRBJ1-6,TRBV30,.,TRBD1,TGTGCCTGGAGCAGAGACAGGGGGGTTTCACCCCTCCACTTT,CAWSRDRGVSPLHF
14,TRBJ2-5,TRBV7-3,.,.,TGTGCCAGCAGCGACGGACATTCCCAAGAGACCCAGTACTTC,CASSDGHSQETQYF
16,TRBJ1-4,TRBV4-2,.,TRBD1,TGTGCCAGCAGCCAAGATGAGTCAGGGGGCGGGGAAAAACTGTTTTTT,CASSQDESGGGEKLFF
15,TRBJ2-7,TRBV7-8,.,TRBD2,TGTGCCAGCAGCCACGGACTAGCGGGGGCCTACGAGCAGTACTTC,CASSHGLAGAYEQYF
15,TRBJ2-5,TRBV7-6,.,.,TGTGCCAGCAGCTTAGATTGGCTAGACGGAGAGACCCAGTACTTC,CASSLDWLDGETQYF
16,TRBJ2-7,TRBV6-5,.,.,TGTGCCAGCAGTTACTCGTCTCCAGGGCAGTCCTACGAGCAGTACTTC,CASSYSSPGQSYEQYF
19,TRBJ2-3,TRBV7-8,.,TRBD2,TGTGCCAGCAGCGCTAGGGCAAGAGGGACTAGCGAAAGCACAGATACGCAGTATTTT,CASSARARGTSESTDTQYF
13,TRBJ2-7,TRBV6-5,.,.,TGTGCCAGCAGCAATACGAGAAGGGGGGAGCAGTACTTC,CASSNTRRGEQYF
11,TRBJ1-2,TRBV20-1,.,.,TGCAGTGCTAGCGGGAACTATGGCTACACCTTC,CSASGNYGYTF
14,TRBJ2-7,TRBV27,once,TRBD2,TGTGCCAGCAGTCCCGGACTAGCGGACTACGAGCAGTACTTC,CASSPGLADYEQYF
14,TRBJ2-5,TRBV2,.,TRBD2,TGTGCCAGCAGTGAAGGGGGAGGGCAAGAGACCCAGTACTTC,CASSEGGGQETQYF
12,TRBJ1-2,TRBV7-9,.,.,TGTGCCAGCAGCGCAACCGAGTATGGCTACACCTTC,CASSATEYGYTF
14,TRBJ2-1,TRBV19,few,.,TGTGCCAGTAGCGCCGGGGAAGCCTACAATGAGCAGTTCTTC,CASSAGEAYNEQFF
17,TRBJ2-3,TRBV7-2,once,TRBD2,TGTGCCAGCAGCTTAGGCATGAGAGGAGGGAGGGCAGATACGCAGTATTTT,CASSLGMRGGRADTQYF
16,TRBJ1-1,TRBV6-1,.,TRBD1,TGTGCCAGCAGTGCACCGACCGGGACAGGGAACACTGAAGCTTTCTTT,CASSAPTGTGNTEAFF
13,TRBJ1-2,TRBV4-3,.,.,TGCGCCAGCAGCCAAGAAGGGGGGGATGGCTACACCTTC,CASSQEGGDGYTF
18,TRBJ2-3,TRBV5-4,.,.,TGTGCCAGCAGCTCCTGGGGCCATCGGACAACCCGCACAGATACGCAGTATTTT,CASSSWGHRTTRTDTQYF
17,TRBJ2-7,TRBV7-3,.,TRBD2,TGTGCCAGCAGCTTAACTAGCGGGGGAGCAGTCTCCTACGAGCAGTACTTC,CASSLTSGGAVSYEQYF
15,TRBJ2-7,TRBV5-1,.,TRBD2,TGCGCCAGCAGCCCCGGGACTAGCGTCCCCTACGAGCAGTACTTC,CASSPGTSVPYEQYF
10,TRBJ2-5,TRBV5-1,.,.,TGCGCCAGCCCTCTGGAGACCCAGTACTTC,CASPLETQYF
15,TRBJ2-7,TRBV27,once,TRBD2,TGTGCCAGCAGTTTCGGGACTAGCGTTACCTACGAGCAGTACTTC,CASSFGTSVTYEQYF
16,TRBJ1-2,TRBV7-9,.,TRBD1,TGTGCCAGCAGCTCTGGGACAGGGAGCCGTTCCGATGGCTACACCTTC,CASSSGTGSRSDGYTF
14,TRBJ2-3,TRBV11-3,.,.,TGTGCCAGCAGTTCCCGCGACTCGCAGGATACGCAGTATTTT,CASSSRDSQDTQYF
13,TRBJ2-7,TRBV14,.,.,TGTGCCAGCAGCCCTGGGGGGAGGTTCGAGCAGTACTTC,CASSPGGRFEQYF
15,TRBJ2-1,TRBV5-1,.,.,TGCGCCAGCAGCTCCAATGTGGGACAAAACAATGAGCAGTTCTTC,CASSSNVGQNNEQFF
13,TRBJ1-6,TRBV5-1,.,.,TGCGCCAGCAGCCCAGACAGAAAATCACCCCTCCACTTT,CASSPDRKSPLHF
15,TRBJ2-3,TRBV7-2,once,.,TGTGCCAGCAGCTCCCCTAGCGCCTTCACAGATACGCAGTATTTT,CASSSPSAFTDTQYF
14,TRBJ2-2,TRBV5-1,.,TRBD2,TGCGCCAGCAGCCAGGGACTAGCCCCCGGGGAGCTGTTTTTT,CASSQGLAPGELFF
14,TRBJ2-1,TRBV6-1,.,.,TGTGCCAGCAGATCCGCCGTAGGGCGGGATCGGCAGTTCTTC,CASRSAVGRDRQFF
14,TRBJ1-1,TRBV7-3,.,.,TGTGCCAGCAGCTTAAATGCCAGAGGCACTGAAGCTTTCTTT,CASSLNARGTEAFF
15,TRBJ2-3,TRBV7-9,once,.,TGTGCCAGCAGCTTAGTTCTCCTCTCCACAGATACGCAGTATTTT,CASSLVLLSTDTQYF
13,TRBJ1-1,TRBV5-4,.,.,TGTGCCAGCAGCTGGTTACCAGGGGCTGAAGCTTTCTTT,CASSWLPGAEAFF
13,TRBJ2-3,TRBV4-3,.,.,TGCGCCAGCAGCCAAGGTCGAGAGAAAACGCAGTATTTT,CASSQGREKTQYF
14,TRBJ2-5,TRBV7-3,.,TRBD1,TGTGCCAGCAGCTTAACGGGACAGGGGGAGACCCAGTACTTC,CASSLTGQGETQYF
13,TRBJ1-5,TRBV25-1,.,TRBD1,TGTGCCAGCGCCAGGGGGACGGATCAGCCCCAGCATTTT,CASARGTDQPQHF
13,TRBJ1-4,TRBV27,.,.,TGTGCCAGCAGTTTACGAGGGGGTGAAAAACTGTTTTTT,CASSLRGGEKLFF
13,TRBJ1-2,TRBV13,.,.,TGTGCCAGCAGCATTCGACAGACCTATGGCTACACCTTC,CASSIRQTYGYTF